The 28 T cell receptor beta chains below come from one sample, sequenced in a study of OX40 agonist ivuxolimab in advanced cancers. Some clones are missing from TCRdb's copy, which holds only in-frame ones; the method was immunoSEQ multiplex PCR. The table includes 45,000 to 60,000 clones, around 79% detected once. Sequenced material: CD4+ or CD8+ T cells sorted from blood, taken in a trial of the OX40 agonist ivuxolimab. Receptors originate from an adult with an advanced solid tumor such as melanoma, head and neck, liver or kidney cancer.

This rearrangement joins TRBV5-4 to TRBJ1-5; possibly TRBD1 for D (5 bases). This CDR3 contains 14 residues. Germline lookup yields CDR1 SGHNT and CDR2 YYREEE (reference sequence). V lost 0 bases and J lost 7, with 11 bases in between. CDR3 amino acids: CASSLGGDGQPQHF. CDR3 coding DNA: TGTGCCAGCAGCTTGGGGGGGGATGGGCAGCCCCAGCATTTT.

The J gene is TRBJ2-3, the V gene TRBV25-1; no reliable D call. From germline, CDR1 is MGHDK and CDR2 SYGVNS. V shed 5 bases and J shed 15 bases, with 18 bases lying between them. The CDR3 spans 12 residues. The CDR3 sequence is CASSPLPGFSYF. The CDR3 nucleotides read TGTGCCAGCAGTCCCCTCCCCGGTTTTTCATATTTT.

V usage is TRBV6-1 and J usage is TRBJ1-1, with D unclear. Germline CDR1 MNHNS, CDR2 SASEGT. This CDR3 region has 14 residues. Trimming removed 7 bases from V and 5 bases from J, with 17 bases in between. In DNA, the CDR3 is TGTGCCAGCAACCAGCTTGGGATGGGAACTGAAGCTTTCTTT. It encodes CASNQLGMGTEAFF.

This clone was counted between two and nine times. This rearrangement joins TRBV5-1 to TRBJ1-1; 7 bases fit TRBD1. The CDR3 consists of 14 residues. V trimming: 5 bases; J trimming: 3 bases; junction bases outside the gene matches: 7. CDR1 and CDR2 from the germline V gene are SGHRS and YFSETQ. The chain's CDR3 is CASRRQTGDTEAFF. CDR3 sequence (DNA): TGCGCCAGCAGGCGCCAAACAGGGGACACTGAAGCTTTCTTT.

This clone was observed a single time. The chain uses TRBV7-2 and TRBJ1-6; D remains ambiguous. The CDR3 length is 15 residues. The germline gives CDR1 SGHTA, CDR2 FQGNSA. Trimming took off 5 bases at V and 2 bases at J, with 10 bases between the two ends. For the CDR3, the DNA is TGTGCCAGCAGCCGGGAGGGAGCCTATAATTCACCCCTCCACTTT. Protein sequence: CASSREGAYNSPLHF. Combining the CDR3 with reference TRBV7-2 and TRBJ1-6 gives the whole variable domain GAGVSQSPSNKVTEKGKDVELRCDPISGHTALYWYRQSLGQGLEFLIYFQGNSAPDKSGLPSDRFSAERTGGSVSTLTIQRTQQEDSAVYLCASSREGAYNSPLHFGNGTRLTVT.

This chain joins TRBV28 and TRBJ2-3, with TRBD2 identical over 11 bases. Per the germline V gene, CDR1 is MDHEN and CDR2 is SYDVKM. The CDR3 totals 16 residues. Trimming at V came to 7 bases and at J to 7 bases, leaving 13 bases not matched to a gene. The CDR3 sequence is CASTSLAGGTSYTQYF. CDR3 nucleotide sequence: TGTGCCAGCACCTCCTTAGCGGGGGGGACTAGCTATACGCAGTATTTT. The entire variable domain, with the rest obtained from reference TRBV28 and TRBJ2-3, is as follows: DVKVTQSSRYLVKRTGEKVFLECVQDMDHENMFWYRQDPGLGLRLIYFSYDVKMKEKGDIPEGYSVSREKKERFSLILESASTNQTSMYLCASTSLAGGTSYTQYFGPGTRLTVL.

This clone showed up just a few times. This rearrangement joins TRBV6-5 to TRBJ2-7; possible D gene TRBD2, 6 bases. Looked up from germline, CDR1 is MNHEY and CDR2 is SVGAGI. The CDR3 is 13 residues long. Trimming pared 7 bases from V and 5 bases from J, leaving 15 bases between. CDR3 bases: TGTGCCAGCAACCCCGGAGGGAGCCACGAGCAGTACTTC. This translates into CASNPGGSHEQYF.

V and J are TRBV18 and TRBJ2-5; 7 nucleotides align to TRBD2. This CDR3 comprises 14 residues. Germline CDR1 reads KGHSH; CDR2 reads LQKENI. The V and J ends lost 2 bases and 1 base, in that order; junction bases with no gene match: 1. The DNA for the CDR3 is TGTGCCAGCTCACCAGGGGGGGGCCAAGAGACCCAGTACTTC. Its protein product is CASSPGGGQETQYF.

The chain couples TRBV5-4 to TRBJ2-7, with D possibly matching TRBD2 (5 bases). Germline V lookup: CDR1 SGHNT, CDR2 YYREEE (reference sequence). The CDR3 totals 15 residues. With 4 bases removed from V and 3 bases from J, the gap between germline ends came to 17 bases. The CDR3 spells CASSPGVDTNYEQYF. The CDR3 nucleotides are TGTGCCAGCAGCCCCGGGGTAGACACGAACTACGAGCAGTACTTC.

The chain couples TRBV6-5 to TRBJ1-2; D may be TRBD1 (6 bases). This CDR3 spans 15 amino acids. V was cut by 5 bases and J by 8 bases, with 21 bases left in between. The germline gives CDR1 MNHEY, CDR2 SVGAGI. CDR3 in DNA: TGTGCCAGCAGTCCCCCCTCACAGGGACCGCCAGGCTACACCTTC. It is translated as CASSPPSQGPPGYTF.

The chain recombines TRBV28 with TRBJ2-3, with 8 bases fitting TRBD1. Germline assignment: CDR1 MDHEN and CDR2 SYDVKM. The CDR3 length is 15 residues. Trimming cost V 7 bases and J 5 bases; bases outside gene matches: 11. The DNA for the CDR3 is TGTGCCAGCACCCCAGGGGGCCCACCCGAAGATACGCAGTATTTT. It is translated as CASTPGGPPEDTQYF.

This clone has only a few counts. The chain joins TRBV5-1 to TRBJ1-4, with a possible D match to TRBD1 (6 bases). The V and J ends lost 4 bases and 7 bases respectively, with 17 bases between them. Per the germline V gene, CDR1 is SGHRS and CDR2 is YFSETQ. This CDR3 has 15 amino acids. CDR3 nucleotides: TGCGCCAGCAGCGGGGGGCGGGGAGGGCCTGAAAAACTGTTTTTT. Its translation: CASSGGRGGPEKLFF.

V is TRBV6-5 and J is TRBJ2-7; TRBD2 agrees at 7 bases. CDR3 length: 14 residues. J was trimmed by 2 bases and V by 6 bases; bases with no gene match: 7. CDR1 is MNHEY and CDR2 is SVGAGI in the germline V gene. The CDR3, as DNA: TGTGCCAGCAGGGGACTAATGGTCCCCTACGAGCAGTACTTC. It encodes CASRGLMVPYEQYF.

This clone was detected only once. This sequence joins TRBV27 and TRBJ1-2; no clear D. CDR3 length equals 13 residues. Germline lookup yields CDR1 MNHEY and CDR2 SMNVEV (reference sequence). The V gene lost 5 bases and the J gene lost 4 bases, with 11 bases spanning the gap. The CDR3 spells CASSHHGPYGYTF. The CDR3 bases are TGTGCCAGCAGTCACCACGGTCCCTATGGCTACACCTTC.

This chain joins TRBV6-1 and TRBJ2-7; a possible D gene is TRBD1 (6 bases). Germline-derived CDR1 and CDR2 are MNHNS and SASEGT. The CDR3 runs to 15 residues. V gave up 6 bases and J gave up 2 bases, with 17 bases separating them. CDR3 DNA: TGTGCCAGCAGACTTCAGACAGGATATGCCTACGAGCAGTACTTC. It yields the protein CASRLQTGYAYEQYF.

To note about this clone: Within the sample, other DNA sequences also encode this same CDR3. V is TRBV7-2 and J is TRBJ1-5; 8 bases are shared with TRBD1. The CDR3 is 13 residues long. CDR1 and CDR2 (germline): SGHTA, FQGNSA. The V segment lost 3 bases and the J segment 7 bases; nucleotides outside the gene matches: 2. CDR3 sequence reads: CASSLGQDQPQHF. The CDR3 DNA follows: TGTGCCAGCAGCTTGGGACAGGACCAGCCCCAGCATTTT.

The gene calls are TRBV30 and TRBJ2-7, with 7 bases lining up with TRBD1. V was clipped by 2 bases and J by 2 bases; unmatched bases: 12. Germline assignment: CDR1 GTSNPN and CDR2 SVGIG (reference sequence). This CDR3 spans 16 amino acids. CDR3 loop: CAWSPGRDSKPYEQYF. In nucleotides, the CDR3 is TGTGCCTGGAGTCCAGGCCGGGACAGCAAACCCTACGAGCAGTACTTC.

This chain uses TRBV18 with TRBJ2-4, with a tentative D call TRBD2 (6 bases). This CDR3 is 15 amino acids long. Germline CDR1 reads KGHSH; CDR2 reads LQKENI. With 0 bases removed from V and 2 bases from J, the gap between germline ends came to 8 bases. The CDR3 bases are TGTGCCAGCTCACCACCCGGGAGAACCAAAAACATTCAGTACTTC. This codes for CASSPPGRTKNIQYF. The entire variable domain, with the rest obtained from reference TRBV18 and TRBJ2-4, is as follows: NAGVMQNPRHLVRRRGQEARLRCSPMKGHSHVYWYRQLPEEGLKFMVYLQKENIIDESGMPKERFSAEFPKEGPSILRIQQVVRGDSAAYFCASSPPGRTKNIQYFGAGTRLSVL.

The chain recombines TRBV2 with TRBJ2-1, with D tentatively TRBD2 (5 bases). Trimming stripped 6 bases from V and 7 bases from J, with 13 bases between. Germline V gene lookup returns CDR1 SNHLY and CDR2 FYNNEI. This CDR3 spans 13 amino acids. The CDR3 coding sequence is TGTGCCAGCAGGGGGTTAAAGCGGAATGAGCAGTTCTTC. Its translation is CASRGLKRNEQFF.

The chain employs TRBV5-1 and TRBJ2-7; no reliable D call. CDR1 SGHRS and CDR2 YFSETQ come from the germline V gene. There are 15 residues in the CDR3. Trimming removed 0 bases at V and 2 bases at J, with 12 bases between. CDR3 sequence reads: CASSLVWAGTYEQYF. CDR3 DNA: TGCGCCAGCAGCTTGGTGTGGGCAGGTACCTACGAGCAGTACTTC.

This rearrangement joins TRBV10-3 to TRBJ1-2; 7 bases map to TRBD1. The germline gives CDR1 ENHRY, CDR2 SYGVKD. The CDR3 length is 13 residues. V gave up 5 bases and J gave up 8 bases; unmatched junction bases: 8. CDR3 DNA sequence: TGTGCCATCAGTCAATTGACAGGGAGCGGCTACACCTTC. It encodes CAISQLTGSGYTF.

The rearrangement joins TRBV6-5 to TRBJ1-1, with TRBD1 identical over 8 bases. The CDR3 sequence is 15 residues long. Germline CDR1 and CDR2: MNHEY and SVGAGI. V was clipped by 5 bases and J by 10 bases; unmatched bases: 15. The CDR3 region is CASSQTTMNRGVAFF. The CDR3 DNA follows: TGTGCCAGCAGTCAAACAACAATGAACAGGGGGGTAGCTTTCTTT.

The chain employs TRBV30 and TRBJ2-3; 8 nucleotides agree with TRBD2. J lost 0 bases, V lost 3 bases, and 8 bases had no gene match. The germline CDR1 and CDR2 sequences are GTSNPN and SVGIG (reference sequence). The CDR3 sequence is 16 residues long. CDR3 region: CAWRRPGGGSTDTQYF. DNA of the CDR3: TGTGCCTGGAGGCGGCCCGGGGGGGGCAGCACAGATACGCAGTATTTT.

The V call is TRBV5-1, the J call TRBJ2-6; D remains unclear. Germline lookup yields CDR1 SGHRS and CDR2 YFSETQ. This CDR3 has 15 residues. Trimming stripped 4 bases from V and 4 bases from J, with 12 bases between. CDR3 DNA sequence: TGCGCCAGCAGCCCGCTATTAAGGGGGGCCAACGTCCTGACTTTC. This codes for CASSPLLRGANVLTF.

The chain couples TRBV7-2 to TRBJ2-7; no firm D call. Germline CDR1 SGHTA, CDR2 FQGNSA. The CDR3 covers 16 residues. Trimming pared 2 bases from V and 3 bases from J, leaving 17 bases between. Written as DNA, the CDR3 is TGTGCCAGCAGCTTAAGATCCAGGTCTAGTGGCTACGAGCAGTACTTC. It yields the protein CASSLRSRSSGYEQYF.

The CDR3 loop reads CASSYSTPGAKNIQYF. The CDR3 DNA follows: TGTGCCAGCAGCTACAGTACGCCAGGGGCCAAAAACATTCAGTACTTC. The V call is TRBV7-2, the J call TRBJ2-4, with a weak D call TRBD1 (5 bases). Germline CDR1 SGHTA, CDR2 FQGNSA. The V end was cut by 4 bases, the J end by 1 base, with 14 bases between. The CDR3 covers 16 residues.

This clone was picked up one time. The rearrangement links TRBV5-1 to TRBJ2-3, with D uncertain. The germline V gene encodes CDR1 SGHRS and CDR2 YFSETQ. The CDR3 is 15 residues long. Trimming removed 0 bases from V and 0 bases from J, with 8 bases in between. The chain's CDR3 is CASSLGQYSTDTQYF. The CDR3 bases are TGCGCCAGCAGCTTGGGCCAGTATAGCACAGATACGCAGTATTTT.

This rearrangement joins TRBV19 to TRBJ2-3; no reliable D call. The germline gives CDR1 LNHDA, CDR2 SQIVND (reference sequence). Trimming pared 3 bases from V and 6 bases from J, leaving 13 bases between. This CDR3 has 14 residues. The CDR3 protein is CASSMTVSSDTQYF. CDR3 coding DNA: TGTGCCAGTAGTATGACTGTCAGTTCGGATACGCAGTATTTT.